The text below deals with one T cell receptor beta chain. The antigen remains undetermined. The source of the sample is a study of cytomegalovirus exposure and HLA in healthy donors. Each donor was nominally healthy when sampled (though unrecorded immune exposures were likely). J was trimmed by 3 bases and V by 5 bases; bases with no gene match: 9. CDR3 size: 17 residues. The V gene's germline CDR1 is SGHTA and CDR2 FQGTGA. General study findings and limits: Data from an earlier analysis indicated that most TCR beta V segments were productive either about 90% or about 30% of the time.

The primer mix had 60 Vbeta and 13 Jbeta primers. Clones were read by immunoSEQ multiplex PCR, and TCRdb kept only the in-frame ones, dropping some. The table includes under 150,000 clones, 79% detected once. The specimen sequenced was PBMCs. This TCR came from a young man in good health and CMV-seronegative. This chain joins TRBV7-3 and TRBJ2-1, with TRBD1 matching over 11 bases. CDR3 sequence reads: CASSARAGTGGYNEQFF. The CDR3 nucleotides read TGTGCCAGCAGCGCAAGGGCCGGGACAGGGGGCTACAATGAGCAGTTCTTC.